Each of the 5 T cell receptor beta chains below was sequenced from the same sample in a study of cytomegalovirus exposure and HLA in healthy donors. Researchers ran the PCR with 60 Vbeta and 13 Jbeta primers. Libraries were prepared by immunoSEQ multiplex PCR; TCRdb keeps only in-frame clonotypes and omits some of them. The table lists about 150,000 clones, around 80% of them singletons. The sample consisted of PBMCs. The source of these receptors is a woman between 50 and 59 years old in good health and CMV-seropositive.

This clone was observed a handful of times. The gene calls are TRBV6-6 and TRBJ1-3, with TRBD1 as a possible D gene (5 bases). The germline V and J ends were trimmed by 6 bases and 0 bases, with 12 bases remaining between them. Per germline, CDR1 MNHNY and CDR2 SVGAGI (reference sequence). The CDR3 sequence is 15 residues long. The CDR3 DNA sequence: TGTGCCAGCAGGACCCCCGGGGGCTCTGGAAACACCATATATTTT. Encoded protein: CASRTPGGSGNTIYF.

The V call is TRBV18, the J call TRBJ1-1, with TRBD1 identical over 8 bases. Germline CDR1 KGHSH, CDR2 LQKENI. Trimming at V came to 1 base and at J to 1 base, leaving 8 bases not matched to a gene. This CDR3 is built from 17 residues. CDR3 loop: CASSPLGTGRRNTEAFF. CDR3 nucleotides: TGTGCCAGCTCACCACTAGGGACAGGTCGGCGGAACACTGAAGCTTTCTTT. The whole variable domain, filled in from reference TRBV18 and TRBJ1-1, reads NAGVMQNPRHLVRRRGQEARLRCSPMKGHSHVYWYRQLPEEGLKFMVYLQKENIIDESGMPKERFSAEFPKEGPSILRIQQVVRGDSAAYFCASSPLGTGRRNTEAFFGQGTRLTVV.

This rearrangement joins TRBV19 to TRBJ2-4, with a weak D call TRBD2 (5 bases). The germline gives CDR1 LNHDA, CDR2 SQIVND (reference sequence). The CDR3 covers 14 residues. Between the trimmed V and J ends, which lost 7 bases and 1 base, there was a span of 11 bases. The CDR3 spells CASTEGFAKNIQYF. CDR3 nucleotides: TGTGCCAGTACTGAGGGATTTGCCAAAAACATTCAGTACTTC.

This chain's CDR3 is CASSPLQGNTEAFF. The CDR3 bases are TGTGCCAGCTCACCACTTCAGGGAAACACTGAAGCTTTCTTT. This sequence joins TRBV18 and TRBJ1-1; TRBD1 might be the D (5 bases). The V end was cut by 1 base, the J end by 2 bases, with 8 bases between. In germline, CDR1 is KGHSH, CDR2 LQKENI. This CDR3 is built from 14 residues.

V gene TRBV4-1 combines with J gene TRBJ2-7; no reliable D call. V lost 4 bases, J lost 7 bases, and 11 bases lay in between. Germline V gene data show CDR1 as MGHRA and CDR2 as YSYEKL. This CDR3 has 12 residues. The CDR3: CASSPRPDEQYF. In nucleotides, the CDR3 is TGCGCCAGCAGCCCGAGGCCTGATGAGCAGTACTTC.